Shown below are 5 T cell receptor beta chains from a single sample sequenced in a study of blood T cell repertoires in COVID-19. Some clones are missing from TCRdb's copy, which holds only in-frame ones; the method was immunoSEQ multiplex PCR. The sample has around 99,000 clones; approximately 90% are singletons. Specimen: peripheral blood. The receptor source for this set is a human donor in a cohort sampled during active COVID-19.

The V and J genes are TRBV7-2 and TRBJ1-5, with TRBD1 matching 7 bases. This CDR3 spans 15 amino acids. Germline V gives CDR1 SGHTA, CDR2 FQGNSA. V was pared by 3 bases and J by 0 bases, with 2 bases of the junction left unmatched. The CDR3, as DNA: TGTGCCAGCAGCTTCGACAGGGCTAGCAATCAGCCCCAGCATTTT. Encoded protein: CASSFDRASNQPQHF. The full variable domain, its missing parts supplied by reference TRBV7-2 and TRBJ1-5, is GAGVSQSPSNKVTEKGKDVELRCDPISGHTALYWYRQSLGQGLEFLIYFQGNSAPDKSGLPSDRFSAERTGGSVSTLTIQRTQQEDSAVYLCASSFDRASNQPQHFGDGTRLSIL.

The CDR3 bases are TGTGCCAGCTCAACAAGGACAGGGGGCCCTTACGAGCAGTACTTC. Its protein product is CASSTRTGGPYEQYF. The rearrangement links TRBV18 to TRBJ2-7, with 11 bases fitting TRBD1. Losses at the gene ends were 5 bases for V and 4 bases for J; bases not matched to a gene: 7. This CDR3 has 15 amino acids. The V gene's germline CDR1 is KGHSH and CDR2 LQKENI.

CDR3 protein: CASSLAGQAGLYEQYF. CDR3 in DNA: TGTGCCAGCAGCTTGGCCGGACAGGCGGGGTTATACGAGCAGTACTTC. The chain has TRBV5-6 and TRBJ2-7, with D maybe TRBD1 (7 bases). Germline CDR1 reads SGHDT; CDR2 reads YYEEEE. The CDR3 has 16 amino acids. The V gene lost 0 bases and the J gene lost 4 bases, with 17 bases spanning the gap.

This chain uses TRBV18 with TRBJ1-5; 8 bases line up with TRBD1. Germline V gives CDR1 KGHSH, CDR2 LQKENI. With V trimmed by 3 bases and J by 0 bases, 13 bases remained unmatched. The CDR3 sequence is 19 residues long. The CDR3 loop is CASSPYTLQGDLSNQPQHF. CDR3 sequence (DNA): TGTGCCAGCTCACCTTACACCCTACAGGGGGACCTTAGCAATCAGCCCCAGCATTTT.

V and J are TRBV28 and TRBJ2-1; 8 bases map to TRBD2. The trim removed 5 bases at V and 7 bases at J, leaving 7 bases unmatched. CDR3 size: 14 residues. Germline lookup yields CDR1 MDHEN and CDR2 SYDVKM. CDR3 loop: CASSPGTRVNEQFF. The CDR3 coding sequence is TGTGCCAGCAGTCCCGGGACTAGGGTAAATGAGCAGTTCTTC.